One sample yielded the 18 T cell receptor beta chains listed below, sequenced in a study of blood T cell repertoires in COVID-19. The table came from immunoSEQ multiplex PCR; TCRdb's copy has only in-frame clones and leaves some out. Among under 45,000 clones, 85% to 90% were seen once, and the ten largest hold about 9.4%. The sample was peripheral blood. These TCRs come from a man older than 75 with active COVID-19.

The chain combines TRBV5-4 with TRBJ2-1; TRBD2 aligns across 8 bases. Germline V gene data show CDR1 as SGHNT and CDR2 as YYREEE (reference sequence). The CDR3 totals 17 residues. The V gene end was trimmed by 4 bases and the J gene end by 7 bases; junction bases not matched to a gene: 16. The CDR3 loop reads CASSPPLRGAGGNEQFF. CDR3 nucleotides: TGTGCCAGCAGCCCCCCCCTACGGGGGGCGGGAGGTAATGAGCAGTTCTTC.

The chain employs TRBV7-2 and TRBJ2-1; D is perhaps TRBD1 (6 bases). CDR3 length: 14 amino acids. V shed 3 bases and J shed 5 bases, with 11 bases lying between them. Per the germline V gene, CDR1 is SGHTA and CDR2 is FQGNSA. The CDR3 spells CASSFSRGNNEQFF. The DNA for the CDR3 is TGTGCCAGCAGCTTTTCTAGGGGGAACAATGAGCAGTTCTTC.

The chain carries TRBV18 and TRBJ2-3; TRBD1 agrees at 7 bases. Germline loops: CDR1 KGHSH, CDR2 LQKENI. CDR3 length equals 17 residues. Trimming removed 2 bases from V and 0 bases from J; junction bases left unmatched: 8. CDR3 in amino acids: CASSPKTGLVSTDTQYF. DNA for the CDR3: TGTGCCAGCTCACCAAAGACAGGGTTAGTTAGCACAGATACGCAGTATTTT.

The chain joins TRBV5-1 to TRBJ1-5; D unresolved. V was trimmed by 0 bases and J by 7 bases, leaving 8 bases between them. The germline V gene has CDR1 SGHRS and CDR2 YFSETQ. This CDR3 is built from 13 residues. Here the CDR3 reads CASSLDREQPQHF. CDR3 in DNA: TGCGCCAGCAGCTTGGATCGAGAGCAGCCCCAGCATTTT.

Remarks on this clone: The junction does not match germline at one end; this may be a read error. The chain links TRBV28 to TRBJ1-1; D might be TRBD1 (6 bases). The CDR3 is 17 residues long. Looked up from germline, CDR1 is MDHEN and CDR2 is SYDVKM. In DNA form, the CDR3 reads TGTGCCAGCAGCTTATCCCCGGACAGTTACATGAACACTGAAGCTTTCTTT. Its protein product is CASSLSPDSYMNTEAFF.

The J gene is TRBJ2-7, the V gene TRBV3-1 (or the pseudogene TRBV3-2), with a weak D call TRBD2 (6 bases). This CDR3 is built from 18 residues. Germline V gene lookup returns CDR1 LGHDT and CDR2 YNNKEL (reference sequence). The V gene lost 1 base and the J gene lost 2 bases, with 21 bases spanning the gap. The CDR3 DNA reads TGTGCCAGCAGCCAAGGTTCGTGGGAGGCCCAACTTACCTACGAGCAGTACTTC. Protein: CASSQGSWEAQLTYEQYF.

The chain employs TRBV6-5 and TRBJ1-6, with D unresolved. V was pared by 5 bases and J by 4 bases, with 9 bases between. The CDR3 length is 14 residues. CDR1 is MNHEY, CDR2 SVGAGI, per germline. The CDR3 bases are TGTGCCAGCAGTAGGACTGTTTATAATTCACCCCTCCACTTT. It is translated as CASSRTVYNSPLHF.

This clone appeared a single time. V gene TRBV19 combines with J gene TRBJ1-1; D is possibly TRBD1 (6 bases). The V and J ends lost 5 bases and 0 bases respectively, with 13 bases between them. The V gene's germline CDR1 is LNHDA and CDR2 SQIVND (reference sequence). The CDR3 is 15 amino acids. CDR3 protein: CASSGWGGLNTEAFF. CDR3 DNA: TGTGCCAGTAGTGGGTGGGGGGGCTTGAACACTGAAGCTTTCTTT. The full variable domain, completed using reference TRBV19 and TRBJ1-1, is DGGITQSPKYLFRKEGQNVTLSCEQNLNHDAMYWYRQDPGQGLRLIYYSQIVNDFQKGDIAEGYSVSREKKESFPLTVTSAQKNPTAFYLCASSGWGGLNTEAFFGQGTRLTVV.

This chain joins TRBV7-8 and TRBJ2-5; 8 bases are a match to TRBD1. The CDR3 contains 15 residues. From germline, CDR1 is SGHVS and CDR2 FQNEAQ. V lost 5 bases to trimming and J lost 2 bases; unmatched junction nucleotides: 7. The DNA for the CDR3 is TGTGCCAGCAGCGGGGCAGGGGGCGGTCAAGAGACCCAGTACTTC. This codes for CASSGAGGGQETQYF.

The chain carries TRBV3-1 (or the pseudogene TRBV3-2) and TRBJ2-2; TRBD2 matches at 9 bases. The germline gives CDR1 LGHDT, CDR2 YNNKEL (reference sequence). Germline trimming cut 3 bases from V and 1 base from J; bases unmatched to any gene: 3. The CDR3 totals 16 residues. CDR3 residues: CASSQRGGWNTGELFF. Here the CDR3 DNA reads TGTGCCAGCAGCCAGCGGGGGGGTTGGAACACCGGGGAGCTGTTTTTT.

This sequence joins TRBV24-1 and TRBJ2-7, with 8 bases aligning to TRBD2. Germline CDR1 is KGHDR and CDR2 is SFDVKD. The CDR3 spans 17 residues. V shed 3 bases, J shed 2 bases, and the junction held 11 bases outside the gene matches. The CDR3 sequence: CATSDAPRGRSTYEQYF. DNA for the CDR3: TGTGCCACCAGTGATGCCCCTCGCGGGAGGTCAACCTACGAGCAGTACTTC.

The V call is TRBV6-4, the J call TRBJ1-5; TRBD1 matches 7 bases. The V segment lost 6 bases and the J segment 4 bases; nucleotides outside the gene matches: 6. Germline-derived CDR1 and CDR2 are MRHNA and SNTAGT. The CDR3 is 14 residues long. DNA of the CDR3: TGTGCCAGCAGAGACGGGACAGAGAATCAGCCCCAGCATTTT. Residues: CASRDGTENQPQHF.

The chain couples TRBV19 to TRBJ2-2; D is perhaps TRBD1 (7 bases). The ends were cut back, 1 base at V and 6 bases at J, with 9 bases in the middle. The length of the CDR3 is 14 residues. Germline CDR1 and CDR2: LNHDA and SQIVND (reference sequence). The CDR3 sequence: CASSIARGAGELFF. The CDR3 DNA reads TGTGCCAGTAGTATAGCCAGGGGGGCCGGGGAGCTGTTTTTT.

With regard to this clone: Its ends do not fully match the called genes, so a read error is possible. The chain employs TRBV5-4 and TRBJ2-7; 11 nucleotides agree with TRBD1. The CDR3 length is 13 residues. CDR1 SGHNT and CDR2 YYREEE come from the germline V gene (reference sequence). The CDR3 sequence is CASSSGQGAQGRF. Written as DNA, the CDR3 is TGTGCCAGCAGCTCCGGACAGGGGGCGCAAGGTCGCTTC. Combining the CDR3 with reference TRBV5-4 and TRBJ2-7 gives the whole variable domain ETGVTQSPTHLIKTRGQQVTLRCSSQSGHNTVSWYQQALGQGPQFIFQYYREEENGRGNFPPRFSGLQFPNYSSELNVNALELDDSALYLCASSSGQGAQGRFGPGTRLTVT.

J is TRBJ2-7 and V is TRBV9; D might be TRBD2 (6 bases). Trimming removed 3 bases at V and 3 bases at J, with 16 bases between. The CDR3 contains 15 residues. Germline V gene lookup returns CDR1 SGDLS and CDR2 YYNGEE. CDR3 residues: CASSAQAGSHYEQYF. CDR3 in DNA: TGTGCCAGCAGCGCCCAAGCGGGTTCACACTACGAGCAGTACTTC.

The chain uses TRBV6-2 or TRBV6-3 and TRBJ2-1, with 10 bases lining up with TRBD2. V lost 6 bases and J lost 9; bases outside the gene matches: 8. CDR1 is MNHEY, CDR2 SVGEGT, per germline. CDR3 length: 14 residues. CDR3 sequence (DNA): TGTGCCAGCAGCCGAGCGGGAGGGTACCCTGAGCAGTTCTTC. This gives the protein CASSRAGGYPEQFF.

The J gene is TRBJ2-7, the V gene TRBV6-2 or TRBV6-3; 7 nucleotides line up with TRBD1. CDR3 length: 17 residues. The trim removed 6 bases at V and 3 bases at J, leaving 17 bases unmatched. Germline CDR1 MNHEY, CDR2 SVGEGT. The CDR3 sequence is CASSPPFPQGTYYEQYF. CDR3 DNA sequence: TGTGCCAGCAGCCCCCCCTTTCCACAGGGGACCTACTACGAGCAGTACTTC.

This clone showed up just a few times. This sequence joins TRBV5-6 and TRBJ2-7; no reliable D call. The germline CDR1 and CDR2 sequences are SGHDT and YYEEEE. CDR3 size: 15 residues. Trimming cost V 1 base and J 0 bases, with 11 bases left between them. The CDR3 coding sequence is TGTGCCAGCAGCTTGACGGGTTCCAACTCCTACGAGCAGTACTTC. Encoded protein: CASSLTGSNSYEQYF.